Shown below are 18 T cell receptor beta chains from a single sample sequenced in a study of blood T cell repertoires in COVID-19. Libraries were prepared by immunoSEQ multiplex PCR; TCRdb keeps only in-frame clonotypes and omits some of them. The sample contains about 99,000 clones, over 75% of which appear only once. The sample comprised peripheral blood. The origin of the receptors is a human donor in a cohort sampled during active or convalescent COVID-19.

The chain uses TRBV11-3 and TRBJ2-2; TRBD1 is a possible D gene (5 bases). Trimming shortened V by 4 bases and J by 0 bases, and 12 bases separated the two germline ends. This CDR3 region has 16 residues. Germline V gene lookup returns CDR1 SGHNT and CDR2 YENEEA. This CDR3 is CASSSQGGSNTGELFF. The DNA for the CDR3 is TGTGCCAGCAGCTCCCAGGGTGGGTCGAACACCGGGGAGCTGTTTTTT.

Of note for this clone: At one boundary the junction diverges from the germline segment, which might be a read error. The chain couples TRBV5-1 to TRBJ1-2; perhaps TRBD1 as D (6 bases). Per the germline V gene, CDR1 is SGHRS and CDR2 is YFSETQ. The CDR3 loop spans 15 amino acids. The CDR3 DNA reads TGCGCCAGCAGTTTGGAGAACAGGGCAGTCGATGGCTACACCTTC. Amino acids: CASSLENRAVDGYTF. The whole variable domain, remainder taken from reference TRBV5-1 and TRBJ1-2, is KAGVTQTPRYLIKTRGQQVTLSCSPISGHRSVSWYQQTPGQGLQFLFEYFSETQRNKGNFPGRFSGRQFSNSRSEMNVSTLELGDSALYLCASSLENRAVDGYTFGSGTRLTVV.

J is TRBJ1-1 and V is TRBV30; D uncertain. The germline V gene encodes CDR1 GTSNPN and CDR2 SVGIG (reference sequence). The CDR3 runs to 13 residues. V was cut by 0 bases and J by 1 base, with 6 bases left in between. The CDR3 bases are TGTGCCTGGAGTGTACACCCGAACACTGAAGCTTTCTTT. Its protein product is CAWSVHPNTEAFF.

With respect to this clone: The same CDR3 arises from other DNA sequences in this sample as well. The chain combines TRBV7-2 with TRBJ1-1; D may be TRBD1 (5 bases). Per germline, CDR1 SGHTA and CDR2 FQGNSA. The CDR3 length is 13 residues. Trimming shortened V by 1 base and J by 4 bases, and 7 bases separated the two germline ends. CDR3 region: CASSLDRGTEAFF. CDR3 bases: TGTGCCAGCAGCTTAGATAGGGGCACTGAAGCTTTCTTT.

This rearrangement joins TRBV4-3 to TRBJ2-2, with 11 bases that match TRBD2. Losses at the gene ends were 4 bases for V and 4 bases for J; bases not matched to a gene: 8. The CDR3 length is 17 residues. Germline CDR1 LGHNA, CDR2 YSLEER. CDR3 in DNA: TGCGCCAGCAGCCGTGGTAGCGGGGGGGCCGGCACCGGGGAGCTGTTTTTT. Encoded protein: CASSRGSGGAGTGELFF.

In this sample, this clone turned up once. The V gene is TRBV6-2 or TRBV6-3, the J gene TRBJ2-1; the match to TRBD1 covers 10 bases. The J segment lost 7 bases and the V segment lost 4 bases, leaving 7 bases of the junction unmatched. Germline V gene sequence: CDR1 MNHEY, CDR2 SVGEGT. This CDR3 region has 15 residues. In nucleotides, the CDR3 is TGTGCCAGCAGTTGGGGGACAGGGGTGGGGAATGAGCAGTTCTTC. It specifies CASSWGTGVGNEQFF.

The chain couples TRBV9 to TRBJ2-1; 7 bases map to TRBD1. J lost 4 bases, V lost 6 bases, and 7 bases had no gene match. This CDR3 region has 14 residues. From germline, CDR1 is SGDLS and CDR2 YYNGEE. CDR3 nucleotides: TGTGCCAGCACTGCCGGGACAGCTTACAATGAGCAGTTCTTC. This codes for CASTAGTAYNEQFF.

As DNA, the CDR3 is TGTGCCAGCAGCCCTCGAGGGGGCCTGGGCGAGACCCAGTACTTC. It is translated as CASSPRGGLGETQYF. The genes are TRBV3-1 (or the pseudogene TRBV3-2) and TRBJ2-5, with 7 bases lining up with TRBD1. Germline V gene data show CDR1 as LGHDT and CDR2 as YNNKEL (reference sequence). The CDR3 consists of 15 residues. V gave up 4 bases and J gave up 5 bases; unmatched junction bases: 10.

V gene TRBV19 combines with J gene TRBJ2-3; 7 nucleotides line up with TRBD2. CDR1 and CDR2 (germline): LNHDA, SQIVND (reference sequence). The V and J ends lost 4 bases and 0 bases, in that order; junction bases with no gene match: 7. CDR3 length: 16 residues. The CDR3: CASSKIAGTSTDTQYF. The CDR3 DNA follows: TGTGCCAGTAGTAAGATAGCGGGCACTAGCACAGATACGCAGTATTTT.

This clone has a handful of counts. V is TRBV5-4 and J is TRBJ2-3; TRBD2 might be the D (6 bases). Per the germline V gene, CDR1 is SGHNT and CDR2 is YYREEE (reference sequence). The length of the CDR3 is 15 residues. V was trimmed by 4 bases and J by 1 base, leaving 13 bases between them. CDR3 DNA: TGTGCCAGCAGCACTCGGGAGTGGGGCACAGATACGCAGTATTTT. This translates into CASSTREWGTDTQYF.

This chain links TRBV7-9 with TRBJ2-6; perhaps TRBD1 as D (5 bases). V gave up 5 bases and J gave up 0 bases, with 8 bases separating them. The CDR3 consists of 15 residues. Germline CDR1 and CDR2: SEHNR and FQNEAQ (reference sequence). The CDR3 region has the DNA TGTGCCAGCAGCCTCAGGGTCTCTGGGGCCAACGTCCTGACTTTC. Protein sequence: CASSLRVSGANVLTF.

The chain employs TRBV5-1 and TRBJ2-1; 12 bases are shared with TRBD2. The CDR3 covers 18 residues. V trimming: 4 bases; J trimming: 0 bases; junction bases outside the gene matches: 8. CDR1 and CDR2 from the germline V gene are SGHRS and YFSETQ. CDR3 DNA sequence: TGCGCCAGCAGCCCTCGGACTAGCGGGGCTAGCTCCTACAATGAGCAGTTCTTC. Amino acids: CASSPRTSGASSYNEQFF.

The chain uses TRBV3-1 (or the pseudogene TRBV3-2) and TRBJ2-3; tentative D call: TRBD1 (6 bases). V was trimmed by 0 bases and J by 5 bases, leaving 12 bases between them. The CDR3 is made up of 15 amino acids. The V gene's germline CDR1 is LGHDT and CDR2 YNNKEL (reference sequence). The CDR3 is CASSQDKQGEDTQYF. In DNA, the CDR3 is TGTGCCAGCAGCCAAGATAAACAGGGTGAAGATACGCAGTATTTT.

V and J are TRBV29-1 and TRBJ1-2; D might be TRBD1 (5 bases). Germline CDR1 reads SQVTM; CDR2 reads ANQGSEA. The CDR3 consists of 13 residues. V was cut by 8 bases and J by 4 bases, with 17 bases left in between. The CDR3 region is CSSRLGTGYGYTF. CDR3 nucleotide sequence: TGCAGCTCCAGGCTGGGGACTGGCTATGGCTACACCTTC.

This chain links TRBV7-3 with TRBJ1-3, with TRBD1 matching 10 bases. V was pared by 6 bases and J by 1 base, with 15 bases of the junction left unmatched. The CDR3 is 19 amino acids. CDR1 SGHTA and CDR2 FQGTGA come from the germline V gene. The CDR3 coding sequence is TGTGCCAGCAGGGGACAGGGGACGAACAGGTTTTTGTCTGGAAACACCATATATTTT. As protein: CASRGQGTNRFLSGNTIYF.

Worth noting for this clone: Relative to the germline gene, one junction end is altered; a read error may explain this. The chain carries TRBV19 and TRBJ1-1; 7 nucleotides align to TRBD1. CDR3 length: 13 residues. Germline loops: CDR1 LNHDA, CDR2 SQIVND (reference sequence). CDR3 sequence: CASSLAGGGSALF. DNA of the CDR3: TGTGCCAGTAGCCTCGCAGGGGGTGGTTCCGCCCTCTTT.

The chain has TRBV6-2 or TRBV6-3 and TRBJ2-1; the match to TRBD2 covers 8 bases. V gave up 6 bases and J gave up 2 bases; unmatched junction bases: 6. Germline V lookup: CDR1 MNHEY, CDR2 SVGEGT. This CDR3 has 15 residues. This chain's CDR3 is CASSPVAGTYNEQFF. The CDR3 coding sequence is TGTGCCAGCAGCCCCGTAGCGGGGACCTACAATGAGCAGTTCTTC.

There are a few counts of this clone. The chain employs TRBV7-6 and TRBJ2-2; D gene ambiguous. This CDR3 is built from 15 residues. Germline CDR1 reads SGHVS; CDR2 reads FNYEAQ. Between the trimmed V and J ends, which lost 0 bases and 0 bases, there was a span of 5 bases. The CDR3 nucleotides are TGTGCCAGCAGCTTAGCGCGCTCGAACACCGGGGAGCTGTTTTTT. This encodes CASSLARSNTGELFF.